The T cell receptor beta chain described here comes from a study of shared clonotypes between healthy human individuals. This CDR3 comprises 14 residues. The ends were cut back, 9 bases at V and 2 bases at J, with 14 bases in the middle. Germline CDR1 reads SGHRS; CDR2 reads YFSETQ. Some clones are missing from TCRdb's copy, which holds only in-frame ones; the method was immunoSEQ multiplex PCR. This table has approximately 980,000 clones, more than 75% appearing once. The sample comprised memory CD4+ T cells sorted from blood. Subset of the sample: CD45RA-negative fraction. This clonotype was sampled from a man aged 18 to 35 in good health. The V call is TRBV5-1, the J call TRBJ2-2; possible D gene TRBD2, 7 bases. The CDR3, as DNA: TGCGCCACACGGGGGGCGGTAAACACCGGGGAGCTGTTTTTT. As protein: CATRGAVNTGELFF.